The next 28 T cell receptor beta chains were all read from a single sample in a study of PD-1 blockade in classical Hodgkin lymphoma. Sequenced by immunoSEQ multiplex PCR; TCRdb stores in-frame clones only, minus some. Among 12,000 or so clones, 70% to 90% were seen once, and the ten largest hold about 29%. In every patient, relapse followed autologous stem cell transplantation, while exposure to brentuximab vedotin differed. The starting material was peripheral blood mononuclear cells (PBMCs), obtained at baseline. The receptors stem from a human donor with classical Hodgkin lymphoma.

The V and J genes are TRBV2 and TRBJ1-4; D possibly corresponds to TRBD1 (5 bases). The germline CDR1 and CDR2 sequences are SNHLY and FYNNEI. The V end lost 4 bases, the J end lost 2 bases, and 11 bases lay between the germline ends. CDR3 length: 15 residues. This chain's CDR3 is CASSVMGLTNEKLFF. The CDR3 nucleotides read TGTGCCAGCAGTGTTATGGGACTGACTAATGAAAAACTGTTTTTT.

Notes on this clone: Germline is not matched at one junction end, which may reflect a read error. The chain joins TRBV14 to TRBJ2-3; 11 nucleotides agree with TRBD2. This CDR3 contains 16 residues. Germline CDR1 and CDR2: SGHDN and FVKESK. Here the CDR3 reads CASSHTGTSGTNTQYF. The CDR3 region has the DNA TGTGCCAGCAGTCACACCGGGACTAGCGGCACAAATACGCAGTATTTT.

The J gene is TRBJ1-1, the V gene TRBV9; 11 bases line up with TRBD1. The V gene's germline CDR1 is SGDLS and CDR2 YYNGEE. V lost 0 bases, J lost 4 bases, and 8 bases stayed unmatched. The CDR3 extends over 17 amino acids. Here the CDR3 reads CASSVDRTGGHRTEAFF. CDR3 sequence (DNA): TGTGCCAGCAGCGTAGATCGGACAGGGGGCCATCGCACTGAAGCTTTCTTT.

V gene TRBV11-3 combines with J gene TRBJ1-2; D is undetermined. Trimming took off 0 bases at V and 8 bases at J, with 7 bases between the two ends. CDR3 length: 12 amino acids. In germline, CDR1 is SGHNT, CDR2 YENEEA. The CDR3 DNA reads TGTGCCAGCAGCTTAGACTTTGGGGGCTACACCTTC. Its translation is CASSLDFGGYTF.

The CDR3 sequence is CASSIDGTGRGGYTF. In DNA form, the CDR3 reads TGTGCCAGTAGTATAGACGGGACAGGCCGAGGGGGCTACACCTTC. The chain joins TRBV19 to TRBJ1-2, with 8 bases aligning to TRBD1. The CDR3 totals 15 residues. Unmatched junction bases numbered 8, after V lost 0 bases and J lost 8 bases. The germline V gene encodes CDR1 LNHDA and CDR2 SQIVND (reference sequence).

The chain recombines TRBV6-5 with TRBJ1-1, with unresolved D. The CDR3 loop spans 15 amino acids. V lost 2 bases to trimming and J lost 6 bases, with 16 bases between them. Germline values: CDR1 MNHEY, CDR2 SVGAGI. The CDR3 sequence is CASSYPGRSGAEAFF. In nucleotides, the CDR3 is TGTGCCAGCAGTTACCCCGGACGGTCCGGGGCTGAAGCTTTCTTT.

The chain links TRBV7-3 to TRBJ2-7, with D perhaps assigned TRBD1 or TRBD2 (5 bases each). Germline assignment: CDR1 SGHTA and CDR2 FQGTGA. This CDR3 has 14 amino acids. V lost 3 bases and J lost 5, with 14 bases in between. The CDR3 coding sequence is TGTGCCAGCAGCTTGATGGGACCAGGGCACGAGCAGTACTTC. Amino acids: CASSLMGPGHEQYF. The variable domain in full, completed from reference TRBV7-3 and TRBJ2-7, reads GAGVSQTPSNKVTEKGKYVELRCDPISGHTALYWYRQSLGQGPEFLIYFQGTGAADDSGLPNDRFFAVRPEGSVSTLKIQRTERGDSAVYLCASSLMGPGHEQYFGPGTRLTVT.

J is TRBJ2-3 and V is TRBV7-3, with 8 bases fitting TRBD2. From germline, CDR1 is SGHTA and CDR2 FQGTGA. After removal of 5 bases from V and 3 bases from J, the junction contained 4 bases not matched to a gene. This CDR3 has 14 amino acids. The CDR3: CASSRSSGTDTQYF. CDR3 DNA: TGTGCCAGCAGCCGCTCTAGCGGGACAGATACGCAGTATTTT.

This clone was seen a handful of times. The chain joins TRBV30 to TRBJ1-5; 7 bases agree with TRBD1. Germline trimming cut 1 base from V and 0 bases from J; bases unmatched to any gene: 3. Germline V gene sequence: CDR1 GTSNPN, CDR2 SVGIG (reference sequence). CDR3 length: 15 amino acids. CDR3 sequence: CAWSARGTSNQPQHF. Written as DNA, the CDR3 is TGTGCCTGGAGTGCCAGGGGGACTAGCAATCAGCCCCAGCATTTT.

V gene TRBV9 combines with J gene TRBJ2-3; TRBD1 is a possible D gene (5 bases). Germline CDR1 and CDR2: SGDLS and YYNGEE. The CDR3 is made up of 13 amino acids. Trimming shortened V by 6 bases and J by 1 base, and 9 bases separated the two germline ends. The CDR3, as DNA: TGTGCCAGCAACCAGGGCGGCACAGATACGCAGTATTTT. It yields the protein CASNQGGTDTQYF.

The V call is TRBV27, the J call TRBJ2-7, with D unresolved. V lost 2 bases, J lost 5 bases, and 13 bases lay in between. The CDR3 runs to 14 residues. Germline V gene data show CDR1 as MNHEY and CDR2 as SMNVEV (reference sequence). The CDR3 bases are TGTGCCAGCAGTTTAGCCCCACCCCCCAACGAGCAGTACTTC. Amino acids: CASSLAPPPNEQYF.

By share, this clone ranks as medium-sized. The chain employs TRBV6-5 and TRBJ1-1; weak D call: TRBD1 (5 bases). The V gene's germline CDR1 is MNHEY and CDR2 SVGAGI. Trimming left V 8 bases short and J 5 bases short, with 12 bases between. The CDR3 is 12 residues long. The CDR3 DNA reads as TGTGCCAGCGGACCGGGGGGGACTGAAGCTTTCTTT. Translated: CASGPGGTEAFF.

This clone was seen a single time. The rearrangement joins TRBV9 to TRBJ2-3; D possibly corresponds to TRBD2 (7 bases). CDR3 length: 15 amino acids. Trimming took 1 base from V and 4 from J, leaving 13 bases between them. Germline V gene data show CDR1 as SGDLS and CDR2 as YYNGEE. CDR3 sequence: CASSVRGAVPDTQYF. The CDR3 coding sequence is TGTGCCAGCAGCGTACGGGGGGCCGTCCCAGATACGCAGTATTTT.

The rearrangement uses TRBV21-1 and TRBJ2-4; the tabulated D call, TRBD1, remains unverified against the DNA. TRBV21-1 counts as a pseudogene. The CDR3 is made up of 15 amino acids. The CDR3 spells CASSKKGLAKNIQYF. CDR3 DNA sequence: TGTGCCAGCAGCAAAAAGGGGCTAGCCAAAAACATTCAGTACTTC.

V usage is TRBV7-9 and J usage is TRBJ2-1; the match to TRBD2 covers 14 bases. The CDR3 length is 16 residues. V shed 1 base and J 9 bases; nucleotides not matched to a gene: 5. CDR1 SEHNR and CDR2 FQNEAQ come from the germline V gene (reference sequence). CDR3 amino acids: CASSLGTSGRFGEQFF. DNA of the CDR3: TGTGCCAGCAGCTTAGGGACTAGCGGGAGGTTTGGTGAGCAGTTCTTC.

The V gene is TRBV28, the J gene TRBJ1-1, with 8 bases lining up with TRBD1. The CDR3 runs to 14 residues. J was trimmed by 6 bases and V by 7 bases; bases with no gene match: 10. Germline CDR1 and CDR2: MDHEN and SYDVKM. CDR3 loop: CASNGYRGKSEAFF. CDR3 nucleotide sequence: TGTGCCAGCAATGGTTACAGGGGGAAGTCTGAAGCTTTCTTT. Using reference TRBV28 and TRBJ1-1 for the parts outside the CDR3, the full variable domain is DVKVTQSSRYLVKRTGEKVFLECVQDMDHENMFWYRQDPGLGLRLIYFSYDVKMKEKGDIPEGYSVSREKKERFSLILESASTNQTSMYLCASNGYRGKSEAFFGQGTRLTVV.

This clone was seen a few times. This chain links TRBV20-1 with TRBJ1-1, with D maybe TRBD1 (5 bases). Trimming removed 4 bases from V and 5 bases from J, with 8 bases in between. Per the germline V gene, CDR1 is DFQATT and CDR2 is SNEGSKA (reference sequence). The CDR3 has 11 amino acids. The CDR3 loop reads CSAMGLTEAFF. CDR3 nucleotides: TGCAGTGCTATGGGACTTACTGAAGCTTTCTTT.

V is TRBV19 and J is TRBJ1-1; possibly TRBD1 for D (5 bases). The V gene lost 6 bases and the J gene lost 0 bases, with 14 bases spanning the gap. Germline V gives CDR1 LNHDA, CDR2 SQIVND (reference sequence). The CDR3 runs to 15 residues. Written as DNA, the CDR3 is TGTGCCAGTAGCATTCCGGGACCGGTGAACACTGAAGCTTTCTTT. It encodes CASSIPGPVNTEAFF.

V gene TRBV7-2 combines with J gene TRBJ1-2; 7 bases are a match to TRBD1. Per the germline V gene, CDR1 is SGHTA and CDR2 is FQGNSA. Losses at the gene ends were 5 bases for V and 3 bases for J; bases not matched to a gene: 9. The CDR3 is 15 residues long. CDR3 nucleotides: TGTGCCAGCAGCAGACAGGGAGGGAGTGACTATGGCTACACCTTC. Translated: CASSRQGGSDYGYTF.

The chain uses TRBV10-1 and TRBJ2-5; 8 bases are shared with TRBD2. The CDR3 totals 15 residues. CDR1 is WNHNN and CDR2 is SYGVQD in the germline V gene (reference sequence). J lost 5 bases, V lost 6 bases, and 11 bases had no gene match. The CDR3 is CASSPSGSGQETQYF. CDR3 nucleotides: TGCGCCAGCAGCCCCAGCGGGAGCGGGCAGGAGACCCAGTACTTC.

This clone was seen only a few times. The chain couples TRBV14 to TRBJ2-7, with 7 bases aligning to TRBD2. The V gene end was trimmed by 0 bases and the J gene end by 5 bases; junction bases not matched to a gene: 4. The CDR3 spans 14 residues. The V gene's germline CDR1 is SGHDN and CDR2 FVKESK. CDR3 bases: TGTGCCAGCAGCCAAGAAGGGAGGGTGCACGAGCAGTACTTC. It specifies CASSQEGRVHEQYF.

The rearrangement joins TRBV4-3 to TRBJ2-5, with TRBD1 matching 8 bases. The J call could be wrong; TRBJ2-7 is a better fit for the DNA end. The CDR3 runs to 16 residues. Germline V gene lookup returns CDR1 LGHNA and CDR2 YSLEER. CDR3 in amino acids: CASSQDLRGLSYEQYF. The CDR3 bases are TGCGCCAGCAGCCAAGATCTCAGGGGGCTATCCTACGAGCAGTACTTC.

J is TRBJ1-1 and V is TRBV6-5, with D unclear. The CDR3 length is 15 residues. V lost 4 bases and J 1 base, leaving 13 bases between the germline ends. The germline V gene has CDR1 MNHEY and CDR2 SVGAGI. The CDR3 region is CASSFSAGPNTEAFF. Here the CDR3 DNA reads TGTGCCAGCAGTTTCTCAGCAGGACCGAACACTGAAGCTTTCTTT.

J is TRBJ1-5 and V is TRBV2, with D possibly matching TRBD1 (6 bases). The germline V and J ends were trimmed by 4 bases and 0 bases, with 22 bases remaining between them. CDR1 and CDR2 from the germline V gene are SNHLY and FYNNEI. The CDR3 is 19 residues long. CDR3 in DNA: TGTGCCAGCAGTGGGGTTAGGGGACACACCCTTTTTAGCAATCAGCCCCAGCATTTT. Amino acids: CASSGVRGHTLFSNQPQHF.

This chain joins TRBV20-1 and TRBJ1-4; D unclear. The CDR3 has 11 amino acids. V dropped 6 bases and J dropped 7 bases, with 9 bases sitting between them. Germline CDR1 and CDR2: DFQATT and SNEGSKA (reference sequence). The CDR3 nucleotides read TGCAGTGCCGGGGAGGCTGAAAAACTGTTTTTT. It codes for CSAGEAEKLFF.

The DNA for the CDR3 is TGTGCCAGCAGCCGACGGACAGGGCAGACCGGGGAGCTGTTTTTT. Protein sequence: CASSRRTGQTGELFF. The chain employs TRBV11-2 and TRBJ2-2; TRBD1 agrees at 8 bases. V lost 5 bases to trimming and J lost 5 bases; unmatched junction nucleotides: 7. The CDR3 spans 15 residues. The germline gives CDR1 SGHAT, CDR2 FQNNGV.

The rearrangement joins TRBV7-9 to TRBJ1-2; the D is unclear. Germline V gene sequence: CDR1 SEHNR, CDR2 FQNEAQ (reference sequence). V was trimmed by 5 bases and J by 6 bases, leaving 19 bases between them. The length of the CDR3 is 15 residues. This CDR3 reads CASSLLSGVSNGYTF. The CDR3 DNA reads TGTGCCAGCAGCCTACTGAGTGGGGTTAGCAATGGCTACACCTTC.

The CDR3 region is CASSYTGPQDGAFF. The CDR3 DNA is TGTGCCAGCAGTTACACCGGGCCCCAGGACGGAGCTTTCTTT. The chain combines TRBV6-5 with TRBJ1-1; no clear D gene. Per the germline V gene, CDR1 is MNHEY and CDR2 is SVGAGI. This CDR3 has 14 residues. Trimming removed 2 bases at V and 10 bases at J, with 17 bases between.